Described below is a single TCR beta chain sequence and its context. The repertoire was sequenced with immunoSEQ multiplex PCR; TCRdb's copy has only in-frame clones and lacks some. Seen here are about 210,000 clones, approximately 78% observed once, and the top ten hold around a tenth. This CDR3 is 15 amino acids long. Germline V gene lookup returns CDR1 SEHNR and CDR2 FQNEAQ (reference sequence). V was clipped by 5 bases and J by 0 bases; unmatched bases: 5. This sample is part of a study of blood T cell repertoires in COVID-19. Study-wide context: The study drew acute and convalescent COVID-19 samples from the United States, Italy and Spain.

Living in roughly 23 US areas, the participants were between about 18 and 90 years of age. The rearrangement links TRBV7-9 to TRBJ2-3, with 7 bases aligning to TRBD2. This clonotype was sampled from a man aged 40-49 years who had recovered from COVID-19. Sequencing was performed on PBMCs or T cells enriched from blood (not recorded which). The CDR3 sequence: CASSLSGRSTDTQYF. The CDR3 DNA follows: TGTGCCAGCAGCCTTAGCGGGCGAAGCACAGATACGCAGTATTTT.